These T cell receptor beta chains were read from a single sample in a study of T cells expressing NK-cell markers. TCRdb reprocessed the 5' RACE reads and reports one entry per CDR3 protein, with no DNA. The sample totals a few hundred thousand distinct CDR3 sequences. Sequencing was performed on blood T cells: a sorted CD56 or NKG2C T cell subset, CD4+ or CD8+ T cells, or bulk PBMC T cells (not recorded which). These receptors all stem from a man in his late teens or twenties in good health. The CDR3 runs from the conserved cysteine through the conserved F or W.

cdr3_aa	v_call	j_call
CASSLTGGNIQYF	TRBV11-2	TRBJ2-4
CASSEPQRRVAQYF	TRBV25-1	TRBJ2-3
CASSLGLQGEGYTF	TRBV7-9	TRBJ1-2
CASSLTGTAGEQYF	TRBV6-2/TRBV6-3	TRBJ2-7
CASSRDSYTDTQYF	TRBV3-1	TRBJ2-3
CASSPLGPRAKNIQYF	TRBV18	TRBJ2-4
CASSSTRARQPQHF	TRBV5-6	TRBJ1-5
CASSLVGNTGELFF	TRBV5-1	TRBJ2-2
CASSLERLRAKNIQYF	TRBV7-2	TRBJ2-4
CASSFHLQGGEKLFF	TRBV12-3/TRBV12-4	TRBJ1-4
CATSRVQSGETQYF	TRBV15	TRBJ2-5
CASSPNVGNTEAFF	TRBV7-3	TRBJ1-1
CASTLQGASIQYF	TRBV12-3/TRBV12-4	TRBJ2-4
CASSHRDRASEKLFF	TRBV5-5	TRBJ1-4
CASRRTWDTLYEQYF	TRBV28	TRBJ2-7
CASSPRTSDYGYTF	TRBV7-2	TRBJ1-2
CASSDRVGDTQYF	TRBV25-1	TRBJ2-3
CAISDGSGRYEQYF	TRBV10-3	TRBJ2-7
CASSLGTYGGNEQFF	TRBV5-1	TRBJ2-1
CSATIQGKYGYTF	TRBV20-1	TRBJ1-2
CASSQDRGRVAFF	TRBV6-5	TRBJ1-1
CSVVPWLAGGNEQFF	TRBV29-1	TRBJ2-1
CSVDPGQGAGETQYF	TRBV29-1	TRBJ2-5
CASSLTVLPDTQYF	TRBV7-3	TRBJ2-3
CASSSLLGALTDTQYF	TRBV11-2	TRBJ2-3
CASSSSGVAYEQYF	TRBV25-1	TRBJ2-7
CASSLVGALPISTDNTGELFF	TRBV11-2	TRBJ2-2
CAWRVRGNSPLHF	TRBV30	TRBJ1-6
CASSLSRGTASTDTQYF	TRBV12-3/TRBV12-4	TRBJ2-3
CASKQGSTGELFF	TRBV12-3/TRBV12-4	TRBJ2-2
CASSHRDRGLGSEKLFF	TRBV3-1	TRBJ1-4
CASSQVPPETQYF	TRBV4-1	TRBJ2-5
CASGPPDQETQYF	TRBV12-5	TRBJ2-5